This record covers a single T cell receptor beta chain. Libraries were prepared by immunoSEQ multiplex PCR; TCRdb keeps only in-frame clonotypes and omits some of them. In the table there are roughly 120,000 clones, approximately 89% of which are singletons. The entry originates in a study of OX40 agonist ivuxolimab in advanced cancers. CDR1 is SGHTA, CDR2 FQGNSA, per germline. The CDR3 sequence is 13 residues long. V lost 5 bases and J 1 base, leaving 8 bases between the germline ends. This clonotype was obtained from an adult with an advanced solid tumor such as melanoma, head and neck, liver or kidney cancer. Specimen: CD4+ or CD8+ T cells sorted from blood, collected in a trial of the OX40 agonist ivuxolimab. V and J are TRBV7-2 and TRBJ2-5, with D maybe TRBD2 (5 bases). The CDR3 loop reads CASSTDSQETQYF. CDR3 in DNA: TGTGCCAGCAGCACGGACTCCCAAGAGACCCAGTACTTC.